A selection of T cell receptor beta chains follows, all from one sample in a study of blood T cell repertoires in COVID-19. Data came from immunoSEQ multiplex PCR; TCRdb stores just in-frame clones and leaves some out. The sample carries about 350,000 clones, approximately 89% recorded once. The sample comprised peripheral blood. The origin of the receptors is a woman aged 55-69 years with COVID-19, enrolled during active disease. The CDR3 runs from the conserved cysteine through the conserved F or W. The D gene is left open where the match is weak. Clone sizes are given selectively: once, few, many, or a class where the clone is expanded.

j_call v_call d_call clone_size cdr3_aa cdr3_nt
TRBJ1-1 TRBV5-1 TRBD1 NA CASRNQGAVNTEAFF TGCGCCAGCAGAAATCAGGGGGCAGTGAACACTGAAGCTTTCTTT
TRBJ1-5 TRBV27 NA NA CASSLEGYRVNQPQHF TGTGCCAGCAGTTTGGAGGGGTATCGGGTCAATCAGCCCCAGCATTTT
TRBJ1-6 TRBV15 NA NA CATSRDARSPLHF TGTGCCACCAGCAGAGATGCGAGGTCACCCCTCCACTTT
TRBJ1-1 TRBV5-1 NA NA CASSLTGTTGTEAFF TGCGCCAGCAGCTTGACCGGGACAACGGGCACTGAAGCTTTCTTT
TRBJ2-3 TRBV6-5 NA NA CASRIQGTDTQYF TGTGCCAGCAGAATCCAGGGAACAGATACGCAGTATTTT
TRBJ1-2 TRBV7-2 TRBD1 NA CASSLMTGGSGYTF TGTGCCAGCAGCCTAATGACAGGGGGAAGCGGCTACACCTTC
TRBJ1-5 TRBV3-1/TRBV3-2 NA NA CASSPTTPDRREPQHF TGTGCCAGCAGCCCCACAACCCCCGACAGAAGGGAGCCCCAGCATTTT
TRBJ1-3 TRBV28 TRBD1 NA CASRTGGNRNTIYF TGTGCCAGTCGGACAGGGGGAAATCGAAACACCATATATTTT
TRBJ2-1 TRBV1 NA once CTSARRGSANEQFF TGCACCAGCGCTCGTAGGGGGTCGGCGAATGAGCAGTTCTTC
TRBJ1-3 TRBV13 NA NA CASSPLAGEGNTIYF TGTGCCAGCAGCCCACTGGCCGGAGAAGGAAACACCATATATTTT
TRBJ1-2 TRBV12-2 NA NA CASRLFPGPQLGYTF TGTGCAAGTCGCTTATTCCCAGGGCCACAGCTTGGCTACACCTTC
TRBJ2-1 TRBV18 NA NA CASSSWAGGYNEQFF TGTGCCAGCTCGTCTTGGGCTGGAGGGTACAATGAGCAGTTCTTC
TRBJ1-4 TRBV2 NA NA CASMYGGSTNEKLFF TGTGCCAGCATGTACGGGGGGTCGACTAATGAAAAACTGTTTTTT
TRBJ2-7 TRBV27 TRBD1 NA CASSLGGQAVREQYF TGTGCCAGCAGTTTAGGGGGACAGGCGGTACGCGAGCAGTACTTC
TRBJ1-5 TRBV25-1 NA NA CASSDNTQPQHF TGTGCCAGCAGTGACAACACCCAGCCCCAGCATTTT
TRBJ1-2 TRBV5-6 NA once CASSLWGRGDGYTF TGTGCCAGCAGCTTATGGGGCCGGGGGGATGGCTACACCTTC
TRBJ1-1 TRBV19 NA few CASTNSLNTEAFF TGTGCCAGTACCAATAGCCTGAACACTGAAGCTTTCTTT
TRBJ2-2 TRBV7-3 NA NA CASSLSVNTGELFF TGTGCCAGCAGCTTATCAGTAAACACCGGGGAGCTGTTTTTT
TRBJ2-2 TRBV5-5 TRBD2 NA CASSGTSGGNTGELFF TGTGCCAGCAGCGGAACTAGCGGGGGAAACACCGGGGAGCTGTTTTTT
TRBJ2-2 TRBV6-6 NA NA CASTQRTPGAGELFF TGTGCCAGCACTCAGCGTACCCCGGGGGCCGGGGAGCTGTTTTTT
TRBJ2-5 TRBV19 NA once CASSTTVRQETQYF TGTGCCAGTAGTACGACAGTGCGTCAAGAGACCCAGTACTTC
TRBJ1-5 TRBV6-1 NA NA CASSALGGGSNQPQHF TGTGCCAGCAGTGCCCTGGGGGGGGGTAGCAATCAGCCCCAGCATTTT
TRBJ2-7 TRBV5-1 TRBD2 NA CASSLGGGGAAEQYF TGCGCCAGCAGCTTGGGGGGCGGGGGGGCCGCCGAGCAGTACTTC
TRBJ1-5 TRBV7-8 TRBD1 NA CASSSKNRGHDQPQHF TGTGCCAGCAGCTCAAAAAACAGGGGGCATGATCAGCCCCAGCATTTT
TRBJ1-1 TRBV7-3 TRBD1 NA CASSSRGGRSPTNTEAFF TGTGCCAGCAGCTCCCGAGGGGGCCGGTCACCTACGAACACTGAAGCTTTCTTT
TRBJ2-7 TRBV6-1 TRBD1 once CASSDGQGRSYEQYF TGTGCCAGCAGTGATGGACAGGGTCGCTCCTACGAGCAGTACTTC
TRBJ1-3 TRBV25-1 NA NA CASSSVRGSGNTIYF TGTGCCAGCAGTTCAGTGCGGGGCTCTGGAAACACCATATATTTT
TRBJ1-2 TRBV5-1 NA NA CASSLVTATTNYGYTF TGCGCCAGCAGCTTGGTGACAGCTACCACTAACTATGGCTACACCTTC
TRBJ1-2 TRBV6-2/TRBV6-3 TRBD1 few CASSSGQVFPNGYTF TGTGCCAGCAGTTCAGGACAGGTCTTCCCGAATGGCTACACCTTC
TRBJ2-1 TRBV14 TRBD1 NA CASSQDWGRQGARNEQFF TGTGCCAGCAGCCAAGATTGGGGGAGACAGGGGGCGCGGAATGAGCAGTTCTTC
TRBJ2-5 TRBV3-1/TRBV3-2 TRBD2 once CASSQGSGTTQETQYF TGTGCCAGCAGCCAAGGCTCCGGGACTACCCAAGAGACCCAGTACTTC
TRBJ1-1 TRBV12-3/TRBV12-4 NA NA CASRPQGSTEAFF TGTGCCAGCAGACCGCAGGGGAGTACTGAAGCTTTCTTT
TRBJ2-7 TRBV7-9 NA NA CASSLDSDYSYEQYF TGTGCCAGCAGCTTAGACAGTGACTACTCCTACGAGCAGTACTTC
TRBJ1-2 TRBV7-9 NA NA CASSLGQDYGYTF TGTGCCAGCAGCTTAGGACAGGACTATGGCTACACCTTC
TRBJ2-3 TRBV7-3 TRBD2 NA CASSLMASGGASTDTQYF TGTGCCAGCAGCTTAATGGCTAGCGGGGGGGCGAGCACAGATACGCAGTATTTT
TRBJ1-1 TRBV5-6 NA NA CASRRSGGFLDTEAFF TGTGCCAGCAGAAGGTCGGGGGGGTTTTTGGACACTGAAGCTTTCTTT